Here is one T cell receptor (beta chain) with its context. Its antigen is undetermined. Trimming cost V 0 bases and J 7 bases, with 30 bases left between them. The CDR3 has 20 residues. Germline V gene sequence: CDR1 MGHRA, CDR2 YSYEKL. With 60 Vbeta and 13 Jbeta primers, the PCR was carried out. As processed by the authors: It was a later analysis that counted roughly 80 million unique TCR beta chains, of which roughly 10 million were shared. TCRdb's copy holds only in-frame clones and misses some; the assay was immunoSEQ multiplex PCR. V and J calls and clone size are those listed in that table; D and trimming were worked out from the DNA. The table has about 140,000 clones, about 80% seen once. This record belongs to a study of cytomegalovirus exposure and HLA in healthy donors. The wider study: T cells numbering approximately 170 million yielded around 120 million unique TCR beta sequences in an earlier analysis.

Findings of the study overall: There were 150 to 200 TCR beta chains listed as cytomegalovirus-associated. In a later analysis, at a false discovery rate of 0.05, approximately 16,000 TCR beta sequences were associated with HLA alleles.

The origin of this receptor is a man under 40 in good health and CMV-seropositive. This chain joins TRBV4-1 and TRBJ1-2, with a tentative D call TRBD1 (5 bases). The source material was PBMCs. CDR3: CASSQEWGGEGEILLFGYTF. The CDR3 DNA reads TGCGCCAGCAGCCAAGAGTGGGGGGGGGAAGGGGAAATCTTGCTCTTTGGCTACACCTTC.